A single sample is the source of the 2 T cell receptor beta chains below, sequenced in a study of CD8 T cells in Susac syndrome. RNA in amounts of roughly 0.5 to 1 ug was reverse transcribed with random hexamers. Each CDR3 protein is one row after TCRdb ran MiXCR on the immunoSEQ multiplex PCR reads. Found here are approximately 200,000 distinct CDR3 sequences, about 95% of them singletons; the top ten hold roughly 0.088%. Sequenced material: CD4+ T cells from PBMCs. Receptors originate from a human donor with multiple sclerosis.

The chain links TRBV7-2 to TRBJ1-1; unclear D gene. V was shortened by 1 base and J by 4 bases, with 10 bases between the two germline ends. CDR3 length: 14 amino acids. From germline, CDR1 is SGHTA and CDR2 FQGNSA. The DNA for the CDR3 is TGTGCCAGCAGCTTAGTGAGTGGTGGCACTGAAGCTTTCTTT. It specifies CASSLVSGGTEAFF.

The chain joins TRBV19 to TRBJ2-2, with 9 positions matching TRBD1. Per germline, CDR1 LNHDA and CDR2 SQIVND (reference sequence). The V gene end was trimmed by 10 bases and the J gene end by 0 bases; junction bases not matched to a gene: 3. CDR3 length equals 14 residues. In DNA form, the CDR3 reads TGTGCCACCGGGACAGGGCCGAACACCGGGGAGCTGTTTTTT. It translates to CATGTGPNTGELFF. The full variable domain, with the rest looked up from reference TRBV19 and TRBJ2-2, is DGGITQSPKYLFRKEGQNVTLSCEQNLNHDAMYWYRQDPGQGLRLIYYSQIVNDFQKGDIAEGYSVSREKKESFPLTVTSAQKNPTAFYLCATGTGPNTGELFFGEGSRLTVL.